Each of the 14 T cell receptor beta chains below was sequenced from the same sample in a study of blood T cell repertoires in COVID-19. Libraries were prepared by immunoSEQ multiplex PCR; TCRdb keeps only in-frame clonotypes and omits some of them. Found here are 250,000 or so clones, about 90% of them singletons; the top ten hold under 1.5%. Material for sequencing was peripheral blood. These receptors came from a man aged 80 or over with acute or convalescent COVID-19.

The V call is TRBV4-3, the J call TRBJ1-1; TRBD1 aligns across 9 bases. Trimming took 6 bases from V and 5 from J; bases not matched to a gene: 7. The CDR3 consists of 14 residues. The germline gives CDR1 LGHNA, CDR2 YSLEER. The CDR3 nucleotides are TGCGCCAGCAGGAACAGGGGGCGAGATACTGAAGCTTTCTTT. Translating gives CASRNRGRDTEAFF.

The chain couples TRBV6-5 to TRBJ1-2, with D uncertain. The ends were cut back, 2 bases at V and 6 bases at J, with 13 bases in the middle. The CDR3 contains 14 residues. The germline gives CDR1 MNHEY, CDR2 SVGAGI. The CDR3 region is CASSYVRTGDGYTF. CDR3 DNA: TGTGCCAGCAGTTACGTTAGGACGGGAGATGGCTACACCTTC.

This chain links TRBV6-2 or TRBV6-3 with TRBJ2-7, with D possibly matching TRBD2 (6 bases). Germline loops: CDR1 MNHEY, CDR2 SVGEGT. Trimming removed 2 bases from V and 4 bases from J, with 12 bases in between. The CDR3 contains 14 residues. CDR3 in DNA: TGTGCCAGCAGTTACCTGGAGGGGAGGTACGAGCAGTACTTC. This gives the protein CASSYLEGRYEQYF.

V gene TRBV28 combines with J gene TRBJ2-2; D is possibly TRBD1 (7 bases). Trimming took 8 bases from V and 4 from J, leaving 17 bases between them. The germline CDR1 and CDR2 sequences are MDHEN and SYDVKM. The CDR3 extends over 15 amino acids. The CDR3 sequence: CASEARQGGTGELFF. CDR3 coding DNA: TGTGCCAGCGAAGCTCGACAGGGAGGCACCGGGGAGCTGTTTTTT.

The chain links TRBV7-2 to TRBJ1-5, with D maybe TRBD1 (6 bases). The CDR3 has 16 amino acids. In germline, CDR1 is SGHTA, CDR2 FQGNSA. V was shortened by 1 base and J by 5 bases, with 15 bases between the two germline ends. The CDR3 DNA reads TGTGCCAGCAGCTTAGAGACGACAGGACTGCATCAGCCCCAGCATTTT. Translating it yields CASSLETTGLHQPQHF.

A few counts support this clone. V and J are TRBV29-1 and TRBJ2-1, with TRBD1 matching over 7 bases. The CDR3 has 16 amino acids. Germline-derived CDR1 and CDR2 are SQVTM and ANQGSEA. The ends lost 3 bases at V and 0 bases at J; junction bases unmatched: 8. CDR3 nucleotide sequence: TGCAGCGTTGAGTCTCGGGCAGGGGGCTCCTACAATGAGCAGTTCTTC. This codes for CSVESRAGGSYNEQFF.

The chain has TRBV28 and TRBJ2-5; the D is unclear. Trimming took off 4 bases at V and 4 bases at J, with 13 bases between the two ends. Germline V CDR1 and CDR2: MDHEN, SYDVKM. The CDR3 loop spans 14 amino acids. The CDR3 DNA reads as TGTGCCAGCAGTTCTGACCGGAGCCGAGAGACCCAGTACTTC. Its translation is CASSSDRSRETQYF.

The chain uses TRBV5-1 and TRBJ1-6, with TRBD1 matching over 7 bases. Germline assignment: CDR1 SGHRS and CDR2 YFSETQ. Trimming removed 4 bases from V and 2 bases from J; junction bases left unmatched: 6. This CDR3 has 16 amino acids. The CDR3 region is CASSVTGDAYNSPLHF. CDR3 nucleotides: TGCGCCAGCAGCGTAACAGGGGACGCCTATAATTCACCCCTCCACTTT.

The gene calls are TRBV7-3 and TRBJ2-3, with 7 bases fitting TRBD2. The CDR3 length is 18 residues. From germline, CDR1 is SGHTA and CDR2 FQGTGA. Trimming took 5 bases from V and 1 from J; bases not matched to a gene: 15. CDR3 in DNA: TGTGCCAGCAGCCCTGGTAGGGCGGGAGCCAGGCGCACAGATACGCAGTATTTT. Translated, it gives CASSPGRAGARRTDTQYF.

The rearrangement links TRBV11-3 to TRBJ2-3; 9 bases fit TRBD1. Germline values: CDR1 SGHNT, CDR2 YENEEA. Trimming cost V 0 bases and J 2 bases; bases outside gene matches: 3. This CDR3 has 16 residues. The CDR3 here is CASSLDGDRDTDTQYF. The CDR3 DNA reads TGTGCCAGCAGCTTAGACGGGGACAGGGACACAGATACGCAGTATTTT.

J is TRBJ1-1 and V is TRBV5-1, with 7 bases aligning to TRBD1. Germline loops: CDR1 SGHRS, CDR2 YFSETQ. The CDR3 runs 13 residues. J lost 8 bases, V lost 0 bases, and 4 bases had no gene match. CDR3 bases: TGCGCCAGCAGCTTGGGACAGGGAATAGAAGCTTTCTTT. Residues: CASSLGQGIEAFF. The full variable domain, with the rest looked up from reference TRBV5-1 and TRBJ1-1, is KAGVTQTPRYLIKTRGQQVTLSCSPISGHRSVSWYQQTPGQGLQFLFEYFSETQRNKGNFPGRFSGRQFSNSRSEMNVSTLELGDSALYLCASSLGQGIEAFFGQGTRLTVV.

This clone was seen a few times. This rearrangement joins TRBV5-1 to TRBJ1-2, with D possibly TRBD1 on 6 matching bases. The ends were cut back, 2 bases at V and 0 bases at J, with 11 bases in the middle. Per germline, CDR1 SGHRS and CDR2 YFSETQ. This CDR3 is built from 15 residues. CDR3 amino acids: CASSFQGPTNYGYTF. The CDR3 DNA sequence: TGCGCCAGCAGCTTCCAGGGGCCTACTAACTATGGCTACACCTTC.

CDR3 amino acids: CASSYGGYSGNTIYF. The CDR3 nucleotides are TGTGCCAGCAGTTACGGAGGCTACTCTGGAAACACCATATATTTT. The rearrangement joins TRBV6-6 to TRBJ1-3, with D uncertain. From germline, CDR1 is MNHNY and CDR2 SVGAGI (reference sequence). Trimming left V 2 bases short and J 0 bases short, with 8 bases between. This CDR3 is built from 15 residues.

The chain uses TRBV5-1 and TRBJ2-7; D perhaps matches TRBD1 (6 bases). V was shortened by 4 bases and J by 3 bases, with 11 bases between the two germline ends. CDR1 is SGHRS and CDR2 is YFSETQ in the germline V gene. CDR3 size: 13 residues. This CDR3 is CASSQTGYYEQYF. CDR3 sequence (DNA): TGCGCCAGCAGCCAGACAGGATACTACGAGCAGTACTTC.